One sample yielded the 18 T cell receptor beta chains listed below, sequenced in a study of T cell changes during pregnancy in multiple sclerosis. Using immunoSEQ multiplex PCR, the repertoire was profiled, and TCRdb retains in-frame clones only, with some absent. The data show approximately 69,000 clones, with about 94% seen just once and approximately 0.58% held by the top ten. Source: peripheral blood, taken in the third trimester of pregnancy. The source of these receptors is a female donor with multiple sclerosis, enrolled in a pregnancy study.

This rearrangement joins TRBV28 to TRBJ1-2; 10 bases agree with TRBD1. The CDR3 totals 17 residues. The V gene's germline CDR1 is MDHEN and CDR2 SYDVKM. V lost 5 bases and J lost 6; bases outside the gene matches: 15. CDR3 coding DNA: TGTGCCAGCAGTGGCCCAGGGACAGGGGTAAAAAGGGATGGCTACACCTTC. This sequence encodes CASSGPGTGVKRDGYTF.

V is TRBV30 and J is TRBJ1-2, with D possibly TRBD1 on 6 matching bases. The CDR3 extends over 15 amino acids. Germline CDR1 reads GTSNPN; CDR2 reads SVGIG (reference sequence). Trimming stripped 5 bases from V and 4 bases from J, with 20 bases between. The CDR3 is CAWGGAGTHVYGYTF. The DNA of the CDR3 is TGTGCCTGGGGGGGGGCAGGCACCCATGTCTATGGCTACACCTTC.

The V call is TRBV5-4, the J call TRBJ1-2, with D perhaps TRBD1 (5 bases). The germline CDR1 and CDR2 sequences are SGHNT and YYREEE (reference sequence). The CDR3 is made up of 14 amino acids. Trimming stripped 0 bases from V and 2 bases from J, with 8 bases between. CDR3 residues: CASSLGQINYGYTF. As DNA, the CDR3 is TGTGCCAGCAGCTTGGGACAGATAAACTATGGCTACACCTTC. Combining the CDR3 with reference TRBV5-4 and TRBJ1-2 gives the whole variable domain ETGVTQSPTHLIKTRGQQVTLRCSSQSGHNTVSWYQQALGQGPQFIFQYYREEENGRGNFPPRFSGLQFPNYSSELNVNALELDDSALYLCASSLGQINYGYTFGSGTRLTVV.

The chain has TRBV9 and TRBJ2-7, with D possibly TRBD2 on 6 matching bases. CDR1 is SGDLS and CDR2 is YYNGEE in the germline V gene. V was shortened by 3 bases and J by 3 bases, with 13 bases between the two germline ends. This CDR3 is 14 amino acids long. In nucleotides, the CDR3 is TGTGCCAGCAGCGCGGGGGACGGACTCTACGAGCAGTACTTC. Translated, it gives CASSAGDGLYEQYF.

The V and J genes are TRBV11-3 and TRBJ1-6, with TRBD1 identical over 8 bases. The CDR3 sequence is 17 residues long. CDR1 and CDR2 (germline): SGHNT, YENEEA. V shed 5 bases, J shed 2 bases, and the junction held 8 bases outside the gene matches. CDR3 region: CASSTRTGYPYNSPLHF. CDR3 sequence (DNA): TGTGCCAGCAGCACTCGGACAGGGTACCCCTATAATTCACCCCTCCACTTT.

Note on this clone: One junction end disagrees with the germline gene, perhaps due to a read error. Distinct nucleotide sequences in the sample also encode this CDR3. CDR3 in DNA: TGTGCCAGCAGCTTATTAAGGGGGCCCATAGAGGAGCAGTACTTT. Its translation is CASSLLRGPIEEQYF. The V and J genes are TRBV7-3 and TRBJ2-7, with TRBD1 matching 7 bases. The CDR3 totals 15 residues. Germline CDR1 SGHTA, CDR2 FQGTGA.

J is TRBJ1-2 and V is TRBV19; D is undetermined. The CDR3 totals 15 residues. Per the germline V gene, CDR1 is LNHDA and CDR2 is SQIVND (reference sequence). The V end was cut by 6 bases, the J end by 4 bases, with 18 bases between. CDR3 bases: TGTGCCAGTAGGGTGGAGGTTTCAGGAACCTATGGCTACACCTTC. Translated, it gives CASRVEVSGTYGYTF.

This chain uses TRBV7-9 with TRBJ2-5; no reliable D call. This CDR3 contains 15 residues. V lost 4 bases and J 5 bases, leaving 17 bases between the germline ends. From germline, CDR1 is SEHNR and CDR2 FQNEAQ (reference sequence). The CDR3 here is CASSSVFDSRETQYF. The CDR3 DNA follows: TGTGCCAGCAGCTCCGTATTCGACTCGAGGGAGACCCAGTACTTC.

This chain links TRBV6-1 with TRBJ1-6; D may be TRBD1 (5 bases). The germline V and J ends were trimmed by 6 bases and 8 bases, with 14 bases remaining between them. From germline, CDR1 is MNHNS and CDR2 SASEGT. The CDR3 is made up of 14 amino acids. As DNA, the CDR3 is TGTGCCAGCAGCGCGCCAAGACAGCATTCACCCCTCCACTTT. Translating it yields CASSAPRQHSPLHF.

The chain joins TRBV2 to TRBJ1-5; 7 bases map to TRBD1. V dropped 6 bases and J dropped 3; count of bases not matched to a gene: 8. Germline values: CDR1 SNHLY, CDR2 FYNNEI. CDR3 length equals 15 residues. Written as DNA, the CDR3 is TGTGCCAGCAGAACCGGGGACAGCAACAATCAGCCCCAGCATTTT. This encodes CASRTGDSNNQPQHF.

The chain links TRBV27 to TRBJ2-5, with 7 bases fitting TRBD1. Germline assignment: CDR1 MNHEY and CDR2 SMNVEV (reference sequence). This CDR3 is built from 15 residues. With 3 bases clipped from V and 1 base from J, the junction kept 5 bases outside the gene matches. The CDR3 nucleotides read TGTGCCAGCAGTTTGGGAGACAGGGCCCAAGAGACCCAGTACTTC. As protein: CASSLGDRAQETQYF.

V gene TRBV21-1 combines with J gene TRBJ1-3. TRBV21-1 is designated a pseudogene. The CDR3 extends over 15 amino acids. CDR3 amino acids: CASSTHGGSGNTIYF. For the CDR3, the DNA is TGTGCCAGCAGCACGCACGGGGGTTCGGGAAACACCATATATTTT.

The CDR3 DNA reads as TGTGCCAGCAGTGATACAGGGATCTATGGCTACACCTTC. Protein product: CASSDTGIYGYTF. The chain employs TRBV6-1 and TRBJ1-2; TRBD1 might be the D (6 bases). Trimming removed 3 bases at V and 4 bases at J, with 9 bases between. CDR3 length: 13 residues. Germline lookup yields CDR1 MNHNS and CDR2 SASEGT.

The rearrangement joins TRBV6-1 to TRBJ2-4, with 12 bases that match TRBD2. V shed 4 bases and J 2 bases; nucleotides not matched to a gene: 15. Germline values: CDR1 MNHNS, CDR2 SASEGT. This CDR3 is 20 amino acids long. CDR3 bases: TGTGCCAGCAGTGGTTATACTAGCGGGGGGCGGGGAGAAACCAAAAACATTCAGTACTTC. This sequence encodes CASSGYTSGGRGETKNIQYF.

The chain carries TRBV7-9 and TRBJ1-6; D gene uncertain. V was cut by 1 base and J by 8 bases, with 6 bases left in between. CDR1 and CDR2 (germline): SEHNR, FQNEAQ (reference sequence). The CDR3 is 13 residues long. As DNA, the CDR3 is TGTGCCAGCAGCTTAGTAGTGGATTCACCCCTCCACTTT. Protein sequence: CASSLVVDSPLHF.

V and J are TRBV2 and TRBJ2-7; 8 bases align to TRBD2. V was clipped by 6 bases and J by 2 bases; unmatched bases: 9. Germline CDR1 and CDR2: SNHLY and FYNNEI. The CDR3 is made up of 15 amino acids. CDR3 DNA sequence: TGTGCCAGCAGACAGACTAGCGCCCCGGCCTACGAGCAGTACTTC. It yields the protein CASRQTSAPAYEQYF. The complete variable domain, with remaining parts taken from reference TRBV2 and TRBJ2-7, reads EPEVTQTPSHQVTQMGQEVILRCVPISNHLYFYWYRQILGQKVEFLVSFYNNEISEKSEIFDDQFSVERPDGSNFTLKIRSTKLEDSAMYFCASRQTSAPAYEQYFGPGTRLTVT.

V is TRBV15 and J is TRBJ1-5, with D tentatively TRBD1 (6 bases). The germline gives CDR1 LNHNV, CDR2 YYDKDF (reference sequence). The CDR3 loop spans 12 amino acids. The V and J ends lost 8 bases and 1 base respectively, with 6 bases between them. CDR3 in amino acids: CATGQSNQPQHF. The DNA for the CDR3 is TGTGCCACCGGACAGAGCAATCAGCCCCAGCATTTT.

The chain uses TRBV7-7 and TRBJ2-5; the match to TRBD1 covers 8 bases. CDR3 length equals 15 residues. Germline CDR1 SSHAT, CDR2 FNYEAQ (reference sequence). The V segment lost 5 bases and the J segment 4 bases; nucleotides outside the gene matches: 9. The CDR3 spells CASSRQGPPGETQYF. CDR3 DNA sequence: TGTGCCAGCAGCCGACAGGGGCCACCAGGAGAGACCCAGTACTTC.